One sample yielded the 19 T cell receptor beta chains listed below, sequenced in a study of identical twins. TCRdb reprocessed the 5' RACE reads via MiXCR and lists one record per CDR3 protein. The data hold nearly 650,000 distinct CDR3 sequences, with about 7.6% observed a single time. A further study also used this sample, focusing on yellow fever vaccine responses in identical twins.

Sequencing was done on a sample of PBMCs. These receptors came from a woman aged 18 to 35 in good health.

Ten or more counts support this clonotype. The V and J genes are TRBV20-1 and TRBJ1-2, with 7 bases fitting TRBD1. The CDR3 totals 15 residues. The germline CDR1 and CDR2 sequences are DFQATT and SNEGSKA (reference sequence). The junction had 6 bases not matched to a gene; V was cut back by 0 bases and J by 2 bases. The CDR3 here is CSARDSGTANYGYTF. Here the CDR3 DNA reads TGCAGTGCTAGAGATTCCGGGACAGCGAACTATGGCTACACCTTC.

This clonotype was counted only a few times. This chain uses TRBV9 with TRBJ2-1; D may be TRBD2 (5 bases). The V gene lost 5 bases and the J gene lost 0 bases, with 15 bases spanning the gap. CDR3 size: 16 residues. The V gene's germline CDR1 is SGDLS and CDR2 YYNGEE. CDR3 bases: TGTGCCAGCAGTGCACTAGGCCGGAGCTCCTACAATGAGCAGTTCTTC. Translated: CASSALGRSSYNEQFF.

This chain uses TRBV29-1 with TRBJ2-7, with D uncertain. This CDR3 is built from 12 residues. V lost 4 bases to trimming and J lost 2 bases, with 9 bases between them. CDR1 is SQVTM, CDR2 ANQGSEA, per germline. CDR3 sequence reads: CSVGADAYEQYF. In DNA, the CDR3 is TGCAGCGTTGGGGCGGACGCCTACGAGCAGTACTTC.

The chain links TRBV12-2 to TRBJ2-7; the DNA was not used to check the table's D call, TRBD1. TRBV12-2 is termed a pseudogene. This CDR3 has 19 residues. CDR3 coding DNA: TGTGCAAGTCGCTTAGACCTAGAGGATGGGACAGGGGGCCTCTACGAGCAGTACGTC. It translates to CASRLDLEDGTGGLYEQYV.

This clonotype was seen more than once but under ten times. In DNA, the CDR3 is TGTGCCACGGGACAGGGGCGAAACACCGGGGAGCTGTTTTTT. As protein: CATGQGRNTGELFF. The chain employs TRBV10-3 and TRBJ2-2; 10 bases align to TRBD1. The CDR3 is 14 residues long. Germline V CDR1 and CDR2: ENHRY, SYGVKD. The ends lost 10 bases at V and 2 bases at J; junction bases unmatched: 4.

This clonotype has more than one count but fewer than ten. The chain carries TRBV6-5 and TRBJ1-2, with a tentative D call TRBD1 (6 bases). The CDR3 contains 14 residues. Trimming removed 2 bases from V and 8 bases from J, with 15 bases in between. Germline CDR1 and CDR2: MNHEY and SVGAGI. The CDR3 DNA reads as TGTGCCAGCAGTTACGGCGGGGGCCCGGGCGGCTACACCTTC. Translated, it gives CASSYGGGPGGYTF.

The sample holds many counts of this clonotype. The chain uses TRBV15 and TRBJ2-7, with a tentative D call TRBD1 (6 bases). V was shortened by 4 bases and J by 2 bases, with 9 bases between the two germline ends. This CDR3 contains 13 residues. Germline CDR1 is LNHNV and CDR2 is YYDKDF (reference sequence). DNA for the CDR3: TGTGCCACCAGCACTGACAGGACCTACGAGCAGTACGTC. Its translation is CATSTDRTYEQYV.

Of note for this clonotype: The junction shows a germline mismatch at one end, possibly a read error. V usage is TRBV3-1 and J usage is TRBJ2-7; D possibly corresponds to TRBD1 (6 bases). Germline CDR1 LGHDT, CDR2 YNNKEL (reference sequence). This CDR3 has 15 residues. The CDR3 is CACSQVQTGSYEQYF. The CDR3 nucleotides are TGTGCCTGCAGCCAAGTCCAGACAGGATCCTACGAGCAGTACTTC.

This clonotype was recorded many times. The rearrangement links TRBV24-1 to TRBJ2-1; TRBD2 aligns across 13 bases. The length of the CDR3 is 15 residues. The J segment lost 8 bases and the V segment lost 3 bases, leaving 3 bases of the junction unmatched. CDR1 and CDR2 from the germline V gene are KGHDR and SFDVKD. CDR3 coding DNA: TGTGCCACCAGTGATGGACTAGCGGGAGATGATGAGCAGTTCTTC. Amino acid sequence: CATSDGLAGDDEQFF.

This clonotype was seen ten or more times. The genes are TRBV20-1 and TRBJ2-3; TRBD2 aligns across 9 bases. The CDR3 length is 14 residues. The V gene's germline CDR1 is DFQATT and CDR2 SNEGSKA (reference sequence). V dropped 2 bases and J dropped 3; count of bases not matched to a gene: 3. CDR3 sequence reads: CSARTLAGTDTQYF. The CDR3 region has the DNA TGCAGTGCTAGAACGCTAGCGGGGACAGATACGCAGTATTTT.

V usage is TRBV6-1 and J usage is TRBJ1-5; 8 bases agree with TRBD1. Trimming took 6 bases from V and 6 from J; bases not matched to a gene: 7. The CDR3 length is 14 residues. Germline V lookup: CDR1 MNHNS, CDR2 SASEGT. The CDR3 DNA reads TGTGCCAGCAGACCCAGGGGGCCGGGTCAGCCCCAGCATTTT. As protein: CASRPRGPGQPQHF.

This clonotype was counted many times. The chain uses TRBV12-3 or TRBV12-4 and TRBJ2-3, with D tentatively TRBD1 or TRBD2 (6 bases each). This CDR3 is built from 15 residues. Between the trimmed V and J ends, which lost 5 bases and 4 bases, there was a span of 16 bases. The CDR3 reads CASSPIVGGSDTQYF. Here the CDR3 DNA reads TGTGCCAGCAGTCCGATCGTGGGGGGCTCAGATACGCAGTATTTT.

The gene calls are TRBV29-1 and TRBJ2-5; no firm D call. V was shortened by 4 bases and J by 5 bases, with 14 bases between the two germline ends. Germline loops: CDR1 SQVTM, CDR2 ANQGSEA. The CDR3 runs 13 residues. CDR3 DNA: TGCAGCGTTGGGCGGTCCGGGCATGAGACCCAGTACTTC. Translation: CSVGRSGHETQYF.

This clonotype was seen a handful of times. J is TRBJ2-1 and V is TRBV4-1; unclear D gene. This CDR3 contains 14 residues. In germline, CDR1 is MGHRA, CDR2 YSYEKL. V was trimmed by 4 bases and J by 8 bases, leaving 15 bases between them. DNA of the CDR3: TGCGCCAGCAGCCTGCTCGGACCTGGGGATGAGCAGTTCTTC. It encodes CASSLLGPGDEQFF.

There are many counts of this clonotype. The chain links TRBV28 to TRBJ2-7; no firm D call. Germline lookup yields CDR1 MDHEN and CDR2 SYDVKM. The CDR3 covers 17 residues. With 2 bases removed from V and 3 bases from J, the gap between germline ends came to 20 bases. CDR3 bases: TGTGCCAGCAGTTTAGCACTTTCCCCAAACCTCAACTACGAGCAGTACTTC. It yields the protein CASSLALSPNLNYEQYF.

The V gene is TRBV20-1, the J gene TRBJ2-7; 7 nucleotides line up with TRBD1. CDR1 and CDR2 from the germline V gene are DFQATT and SNEGSKA (reference sequence). V gave up 0 bases and J gave up 0 bases; unmatched junction bases: 5. The length of the CDR3 is 15 residues. The CDR3 loop is CSARDSTGASYEQYV. The CDR3, as DNA: TGCAGTGCTAGAGATTCTACAGGGGCCTCCTACGAGCAGTACGTC.

This clonotype showed up many times. The chain has TRBV25-1 and TRBJ1-1; D call uncertain. CDR1 is MGHDK, CDR2 SYGVNS, per germline. V was shortened by 10 bases and J by 1 base, with 7 bases between the two germline ends. This CDR3 has 11 residues. The CDR3, as DNA: TGTGCCACTCTAGGGAACACTGAAGCTTTCTTT. Translated: CATLGNTEAFF.

The chain links TRBV12-3 or TRBV12-4 to TRBJ2-3; TRBD2 aligns across 16 bases. After removal of 4 bases from V and 2 bases from J, the junction contained 9 bases not matched to a gene. The CDR3 totals 19 residues. Written as DNA, the CDR3 is TGTGCCAGCAGTTCTTGGGGACTAGCGGGAGGGTTTGTCACAGATACGCAGTATTTT. Translating it yields CASSSWGLAGGFVTDTQYF.

V and J are TRBV29-1 and TRBJ2-2; D perhaps matches TRBD2 (6 bases). The CDR3 consists of 14 residues. V was trimmed by 7 bases and J by 5 bases, leaving 17 bases between them. From germline, CDR1 is SQVTM and CDR2 ANQGSEA. In DNA, the CDR3 is TGCAGCGCTCTGACCGGAGGGAGTACCGGGGAGCTGTTTTTT. Translation gives CSALTGGSTGELFF.